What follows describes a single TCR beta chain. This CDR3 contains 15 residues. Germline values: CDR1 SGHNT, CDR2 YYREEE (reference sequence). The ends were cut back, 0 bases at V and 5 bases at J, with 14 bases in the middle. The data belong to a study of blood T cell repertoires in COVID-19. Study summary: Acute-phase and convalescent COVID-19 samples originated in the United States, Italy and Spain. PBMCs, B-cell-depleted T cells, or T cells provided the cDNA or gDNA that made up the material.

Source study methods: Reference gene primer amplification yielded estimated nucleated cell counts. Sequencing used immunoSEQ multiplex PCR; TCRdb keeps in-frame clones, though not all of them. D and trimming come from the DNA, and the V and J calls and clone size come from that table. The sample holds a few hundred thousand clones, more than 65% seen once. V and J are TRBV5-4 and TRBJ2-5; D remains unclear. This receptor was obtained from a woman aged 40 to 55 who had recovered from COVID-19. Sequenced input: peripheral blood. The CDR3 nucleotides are TGTGCCAGCAGCTTGGAGCGAGACCCCCGGGAGACCCAGTACTTC. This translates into CASSLERDPRETQYF.